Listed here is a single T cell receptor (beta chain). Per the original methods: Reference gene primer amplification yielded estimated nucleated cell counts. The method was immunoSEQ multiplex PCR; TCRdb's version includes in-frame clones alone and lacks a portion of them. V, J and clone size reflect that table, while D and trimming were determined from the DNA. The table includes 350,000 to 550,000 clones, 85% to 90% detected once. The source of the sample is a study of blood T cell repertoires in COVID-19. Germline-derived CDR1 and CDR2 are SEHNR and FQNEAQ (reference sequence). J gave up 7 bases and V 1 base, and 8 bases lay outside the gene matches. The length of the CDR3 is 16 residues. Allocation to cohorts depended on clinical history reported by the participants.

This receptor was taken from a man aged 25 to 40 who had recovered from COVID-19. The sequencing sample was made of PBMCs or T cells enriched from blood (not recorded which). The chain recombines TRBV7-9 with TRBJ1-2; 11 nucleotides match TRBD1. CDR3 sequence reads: CASSLGSGQGAGGYTF. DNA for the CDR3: TGTGCCAGCAGCTTAGGGTCTGGACAGGGGGCCGGTGGCTACACCTTC.